The 18 T cell receptor beta chains below come from one sample, sequenced in a study of T-cell memory formation after mild COVID-19. MiXCR, run by TCRdb on the 5' RACE reads, gives a single entry per CDR3 protein. Of approximately 250,000 distinct CDR3 sequences in the sample, 16% were seen once. Sample: PBMCs or a T cell subset sorted from them (not recorded which). These receptors were obtained from a young man who had mild COVID-19 (a few samples of this study predate the infection). Cell type and time point are not known.

This clonotype was counted only a few times. This chain uses TRBV9 with TRBJ2-5, with a weak D call TRBD1 (5 bases). Germline values: CDR1 SGDLS, CDR2 YYNGEE. The CDR3 has 14 residues. The ends were cut back, 1 base at V and 3 bases at J, with 10 bases in the middle. The CDR3 region has the DNA TGTGCCAGCAGCGTAAGGGGCCAGGAAGAGACCCAGTACTTC. Its translation: CASSVRGQEETQYF.

V usage is TRBV27 and J usage is TRBJ2-7; 13 bases agree with TRBD2. Germline V gene lookup returns CDR1 MNHEY and CDR2 SMNVEV (reference sequence). V lost 5 bases and J lost 1; bases outside the gene matches: 2. The CDR3 is 15 residues long. CDR3 nucleotides: TGTGCCAGCAGTCCGACTAGCGGGGGGTCCTACGAGCAGTACGTC. It translates to CASSPTSGGSYEQYV.

The V and J genes are TRBV29-1 and TRBJ1-5; TRBD1 agrees at 8 bases. This CDR3 region has 14 residues. The V and J ends lost 4 bases and 3 bases, in that order; junction bases with no gene match: 5. Germline CDR1 and CDR2: SQVTM and ANQGSEA. The CDR3 sequence is CSVADRGSNQPQHF. In DNA form, the CDR3 reads TGCAGCGTTGCTGACAGGGGATCCAATCAGCCCCAGCATTTT.

V is TRBV10-3 and J is TRBJ2-7; 8 bases align to TRBD1. Germline V lookup: CDR1 ENHRY, CDR2 SYGVKD. With 6 bases clipped from V and 6 bases from J, the junction kept 7 bases outside the gene matches. The CDR3 consists of 13 residues. CDR3 region: CAISRTGHGEQYF. The CDR3 DNA is TGTGCCATCAGCCGGACAGGGCACGGCGAGCAGTACTTC.

Only one count was recorded for this clonotype. The chain combines TRBV6-5 with TRBJ1-1; D is possibly TRBD1 (6 bases). The CDR3 is 12 residues long. CDR1 and CDR2 (germline): MNHEY, SVGAGI. The V end lost 4 bases, the J end lost 5 bases, and 8 bases lay between the germline ends. CDR3 protein: CASSSGATEAFF. The DNA of the CDR3 is TGTGCCAGCAGTTCGGGGGCGACTGAAGCTTTCTTT.

This clonotype was counted at least ten times. This rearrangement joins TRBV9 to TRBJ1-3, with D possibly TRBD1 on 5 matching bases. This CDR3 has 15 residues. The germline V gene encodes CDR1 SGDLS and CDR2 YYNGEE. V was trimmed by 4 bases and J by 2 bases, leaving 13 bases between them. DNA of the CDR3: TGTGCCAGCAGCAGCCAGGGTTTTGCTGGAAACACCATATATTTT. This codes for CASSSQGFAGNTIYF.

This clonotype turned up a few times. The chain employs TRBV28 and TRBJ1-1; D not resolved. Germline V gene sequence: CDR1 MDHEN, CDR2 SYDVKM. V shed 4 bases and J shed 2 bases, with 8 bases lying between them. The CDR3 covers 13 residues. CDR3: CASSWNKNTEAFF. As DNA, the CDR3 is TGTGCCAGCAGTTGGAACAAAAACACTGAAGCTTTCTTT.

The chain employs TRBV3-1 and TRBJ2-5; 9 bases map to TRBD1. The CDR3 runs to 15 residues. J was trimmed by 1 base and V by 3 bases; bases with no gene match: 3. Germline CDR1 and CDR2: LGHDT and YNNKEL (reference sequence). The CDR3 nucleotides are TGTGCCAGCAGCCAGGGGACAGGGACCCAAGAGACCCAGTACTTC. Amino acids: CASSQGTGTQETQYF.

The sample holds a few counts of this clonotype. This chain joins TRBV20-1 and TRBJ1-1; D gene unclear. Germline V lookup: CDR1 DFQATT, CDR2 SNEGSKA (reference sequence). V lost 3 bases and J lost 5, with 4 bases in between. The CDR3 sequence is 10 residues long. The CDR3 coding sequence is TGCAGTGCTAGGCGGACTGAAGCTTTCTTT. This translates into CSARRTEAFF.

The chain recombines TRBV12-3 or TRBV12-4 with TRBJ2-3; 7 bases fit TRBD2. V shed 7 bases, J shed 0 bases, and the junction held 7 bases outside the gene matches. The CDR3 covers 15 residues. The CDR3 nucleotides read TGTGCCAGCACCGCGGGGGATACTAGCACAGATACGCAGTATTTT. This sequence encodes CASTAGDTSTDTQYF.

This chain joins TRBV2 and TRBJ1-2; TRBD1 is a possible D gene (5 bases). This CDR3 region has 15 residues. V dropped 3 bases and J dropped 8 bases, with 19 bases sitting between them. Germline CDR1 SNHLY, CDR2 FYNNEI. The CDR3 DNA is TGTGCCAGCAGTGATACAGGCCGCCCTACTGGGGGCTACACCTTC. As protein: CASSDTGRPTGGYTF.

This chain links TRBV5-1 with TRBJ1-6; D is possibly TRBD1 (6 bases). There are 16 residues in the CDR3. Germline-derived CDR1 and CDR2 are SGHRS and YFSETQ. Trimming cost V 0 bases and J 6 bases, with 13 bases left between them. This CDR3 is CASSLAFGQSNSPLHF. Written as DNA, the CDR3 is TGCGCCAGCAGCTTGGCTTTTGGACAGAGTAATTCACCCCTCCACTTT.

In this sample, this clonotype turned up a few times. The rearrangement joins TRBV5-5 to TRBJ2-5, with D possibly TRBD2 on 6 matching bases. CDR1 SGHKS and CDR2 YYEKEE come from the germline V gene (reference sequence). This CDR3 has 14 amino acids. V was cut by 1 base and J by 9 bases, with 16 bases left in between. CDR3 DNA sequence: TGTGCCAGCAGCTTGACGGGGCCCGGGGAGGCCCAGTACTTC. Its protein product is CASSLTGPGEAQYF. The full variable domain, rest sourced from reference TRBV5-5 and TRBJ2-5, is DAGVTQSPTHLIKTRGQQVTLRCSPISGHKSVSWYQQVLGQGPQFIFQYYEKEERGRGNFPDRFSARQFPNYSSELNVNALLLGDSALYLCASSLTGPGEAQYFGPGTRLLVL.

Ten or more counts support this clonotype. This chain links TRBV7-9 with TRBJ2-5; no clear D. Per the germline V gene, CDR1 is SEHNR and CDR2 is FQNEAQ (reference sequence). CDR3 size: 14 residues. The V end was cut by 3 bases, the J end by 5 bases, with 13 bases between. CDR3 DNA sequence: TGTGCCAGCAGCTTTCCTGAGGCGCGGGAGACCCAGTACTTC. This codes for CASSFPEARETQYF.

The J gene is TRBJ2-3, the V gene TRBV7-6; D is perhaps TRBD2 (5 bases). V gave up 0 bases and J gave up 3 bases, with 16 bases separating them. The CDR3 contains 17 residues. Germline CDR1 reads SGHVS; CDR2 reads FNYEAQ. CDR3 in DNA: TGTGCCAGCAGCTTAGCCGGGGAGATCCCGAGGACAGATACGCAGTATTTT. It yields the protein CASSLAGEIPRTDTQYF.

This clonotype was detected only a few times. This chain uses TRBV9 with TRBJ2-7; 11 positions agree with TRBD2. Looked up from germline, CDR1 is SGDLS and CDR2 is YYNGEE. The CDR3 is 18 amino acids. V gave up 0 bases and J gave up 7 bases; unmatched junction bases: 15. The CDR3 coding sequence is TGTGCCAGCAGCGTAGAGACGGACGGGACTAGCGGCCTTCGGGAGCAGTACGTC. Protein sequence: CASSVETDGTSGLREQYV.

This clonotype has a handful of counts. This chain uses TRBV27 with TRBJ2-4, with D perhaps matching TRBD1 or TRBD2 (6 bases each). The CDR3 sequence is 13 residues long. The V end was cut by 2 bases, the J end by 8 bases, with 10 bases between. CDR1 and CDR2 from the germline V gene are MNHEY and SMNVEV (reference sequence). The CDR3 coding sequence is TGTGCCAGCAGTTTAACAGGGAGGTACATTCAGTACTTC. It yields the protein CASSLTGRYIQYF.

This clonotype was observed many times. The rearrangement links TRBV15 to TRBJ2-2; maybe TRBD2 (6 bases). Looked up from germline, CDR1 is LNHNV and CDR2 is YYDKDF (reference sequence). V was shortened by 3 bases and J by 3 bases, with 11 bases between the two germline ends. CDR3 length: 15 amino acids. The CDR3 region has the DNA TGTGCCACCAGCAGTGGGACGGGGGACACCGGGGAGCTGTTTTTT. Translation: CATSSGTGDTGELFF.